This T cell receptor (beta chain) was sequenced during a study of blood T cell repertoires in COVID-19. Study information: T cells, B-cell-depleted T cells, or PBMCs provided the cDNA or gDNA that served as material.

This clone appeared once. CDR3 length: 15 residues. Trimming left V 3 bases short and J 6 bases short, with 14 bases between. Germline-derived CDR1 and CDR2 are LNHNV and YYDKDF (reference sequence). How the authors handled the data: Using reference gene primer amplification, nucleated cell counts were estimated. The method was immunoSEQ multiplex PCR; TCRdb's version includes in-frame clones alone and lacks a portion of them. V and J calls and clone size are copied from that table; D and trimming were computed from the DNA. This sample has over 350,000 clones; more than 75% occur once, and the top ten carry 0.97%.

This chain connects TRBV15 to TRBJ1-4; D gene uncertain. The clonotype was recovered from a young woman with acute COVID-19. The sequenced sample was PBMCs or T cells enriched from blood (not recorded which). CDR3 region: CATSRGDLKDEKLFF. CDR3 in DNA: TGTGCCACCAGCAGGGGAGACCTGAAGGATGAAAAACTGTTTTTT.